A single sample gave rise to the 22 T cell receptor beta chains below, sequenced in a study of blood T cell repertoires in COVID-19. The protocol was immunoSEQ multiplex PCR, while the TCRdb copy is restricted to in-frame clones and leaves out a portion. The data hold 250,000 to 300,000 clones, with roughly 87% observed a single time. Sequencing was done on a sample of peripheral blood. Every receptor here comes from a woman aged 50 to 65 who had recovered from COVID-19.

The V and J genes are TRBV6-2 or TRBV6-3 and TRBJ1-1; the D gene is possibly TRBD1 (6 bases). Looked up from germline, CDR1 is MNHEY and CDR2 is SVGEGT. Trimming removed 2 bases from V and 6 bases from J, with 19 bases in between. This CDR3 is 16 amino acids long. CDR3 DNA: TGTGCCAGCAGTTACCGACAGGTTAGTCGTTCCGCTGAAGCTTTCTTT. This sequence encodes CASSYRQVSRSAEAFF.

The rearrangement joins TRBV12-3 or TRBV12-4 to TRBJ2-4; no firm D call. The V gene lost 3 bases and the J gene lost 4 bases, with 7 bases spanning the gap. The CDR3 consists of 13 residues. CDR3 coding DNA: TGTGCCAGCAGTTTGGTCAGTAAAAACATTCAGTACTTC. Protein product: CASSLVSKNIQYF.

This rearrangement joins TRBV21-1 to TRBJ2-1; the table assigns TRBD2, which was not confirmed against the DNA. TRBV21-1 is listed as a pseudogene. The length of the CDR3 is 14 residues. The CDR3 here is CARSGSQLSNEQFF. In nucleotides, the CDR3 is TGTGCCCGTTCCGGGTCCCAATTATCGAATGAGCAGTTCTTC.

The V and J genes are TRBV11-3 and TRBJ1-1; unclear D gene. This CDR3 has 13 amino acids. Trimming stripped 3 bases from V and 1 base from J, with 6 bases between. Germline V gene lookup returns CDR1 SGHNT and CDR2 YENEEA. CDR3 sequence reads: CASSFQSNTEAFF. The CDR3 DNA sequence: TGTGCCAGCAGCTTTCAGTCGAACACTGAAGCTTTCTTT.

The chain uses TRBV19 and TRBJ1-5; D unresolved. The CDR3 totals 14 residues. Per the germline V gene, CDR1 is LNHDA and CDR2 is SQIVND (reference sequence). V gave up 5 bases and J gave up 6 bases, with 14 bases separating them. CDR3 sequence (DNA): TGTGCCAGTAGTCTCCGGGAAGTCGGTCAGCCCCAGCATTTT. Translated: CASSLREVGQPQHF.

The chain joins TRBV19 to TRBJ1-1; 11 nucleotides line up with TRBD1. V shed 7 bases and J 5 bases; nucleotides not matched to a gene: 3. This CDR3 spans 13 amino acids. CDR1 is LNHDA and CDR2 is SQIVND in the germline V gene (reference sequence). CDR3 protein: CASNGQGATEAFF. CDR3 DNA: TGTGCCAGTAACGGACAGGGGGCTACTGAAGCTTTCTTT.

This chain links TRBV19 with TRBJ1-5; 8 bases line up with TRBD1. The CDR3 is 15 amino acids. Germline-derived CDR1 and CDR2 are LNHDA and SQIVND (reference sequence). V lost 6 bases to trimming and J lost 5 bases; unmatched junction nucleotides: 9. CDR3 DNA sequence: TGTGCCAGTAGGACAAACCCGGGACAGGATCAGCCCCAGCATTTT. Encoded protein: CASRTNPGQDQPQHF.

The chain has TRBV15 and TRBJ2-2; TRBD1 agrees at 9 bases. Trimming removed 5 bases from V and 6 bases from J; junction bases left unmatched: 10. This CDR3 is built from 16 residues. The germline gives CDR1 LNHNV, CDR2 YYDKDF (reference sequence). CDR3 nucleotides: TGTGCCACCAGCCGAATCGTAGGGACAGGGCCCGGGGAGCTGTTTTTT. As protein: CATSRIVGTGPGELFF. The full variable domain, completed using reference TRBV15 and TRBJ2-2, is DAMVIQNPRYQVTQFGKPVTLSCSQTLNHNVMYWYQQKSSQAPKLLFHYYDKDFNNEADTPDNFQSRRPNTSFCFLDIRSPGLGDTAMYLCATSRIVGTGPGELFFGEGSRLTVL.

This chain links TRBV12-2 with TRBJ1-3; the table calls TRBD1, which could not be checked here. TRBV12-2 is annotated as a pseudogene. The CDR3 consists of 12 residues. The CDR3 nucleotides are TGTGCAAGTCGCAGGGGTGGAAACACCATATATTTT. It yields the protein CASRRGGNTIYF.

This clone has at least ten counts. The CDR3 sequence is CASSLSGVGQFF. For the CDR3, the DNA is TGTGCCAGCAGCTTAAGCGGGGTCGGCCAGTTCTTC. The chain links TRBV13 to TRBJ2-1; 7 bases align to TRBD2. V shed 2 bases, J shed 13 bases, and the junction held 5 bases outside the gene matches. CDR1 PRHDT and CDR2 FYEKMQ come from the germline V gene (reference sequence). The CDR3 is made up of 12 amino acids.

The chain has TRBV6-5 and TRBJ1-1; D not resolved. The CDR3 runs 13 residues. The V end was cut by 0 bases, the J end by 6 bases, with 8 bases between. Germline values: CDR1 MNHEY, CDR2 SVGAGI. The CDR3 nucleotides read TGTGCCAGCAGTTACTCGTTGCTAGCTGAAGCTTTCTTT. Translated: CASSYSLLAEAFF.

CDR3 in DNA: TGTGCCAGCAGGAATACAGGGTTGGAAGGCTACACCTTC. Residues: CASRNTGLEGYTF. This rearrangement joins TRBV6-4 to TRBJ1-2; possible D gene TRBD1, 6 bases. Germline-derived CDR1 and CDR2 are MRHNA and SNTAGT. The ends were cut back, 6 bases at V and 8 bases at J, with 16 bases in the middle. This CDR3 region has 13 residues.

The rearrangement joins TRBV9 to TRBJ2-2; 8 bases match TRBD2. This CDR3 contains 16 residues. The V gene's germline CDR1 is SGDLS and CDR2 YYNGEE. The junction had 6 bases not matched to a gene; V was cut back by 5 bases and J by 0 bases. The CDR3 reads CASSSSGPANTGELFF. CDR3 DNA sequence: TGTGCCAGCAGTTCTAGCGGGCCCGCGAACACCGGGGAGCTGTTTTTT.

The chain joins TRBV7-9 to TRBJ2-1; 9 bases map to TRBD1. Unmatched junction bases numbered 4, after V lost 1 base and J lost 3 bases. CDR3 size: 16 residues. Germline CDR1 and CDR2: SEHNR and FQNEAQ (reference sequence). The CDR3 region has the DNA TGTGCCAGCAGCTTAGGCGGGACAGGGTTCTACAATGAGCAGTTCTTC. It specifies CASSLGGTGFYNEQFF.

Concerning this clone: The junction departs from the called germline gene at one end, perhaps through a read error. This rearrangement joins TRBV24-1 to TRBJ1-5; a possible D gene is TRBD1 (5 bases). This CDR3 has 15 amino acids. CDR1 and CDR2 (germline): KGHDR, SFDVKD. The CDR3 here is CAIRQVTDSNQSQHF. CDR3 sequence (DNA): TGTGCCATCAGACAAGTGACTGACAGCAATCAGTCCCAGCATTTT.

The chain uses TRBV7-2 and TRBJ2-7; D may be TRBD2 (6 bases). Germline V gives CDR1 SGHTA, CDR2 FQGNSA. This CDR3 has 16 residues. V lost 1 base and J lost 0, with 13 bases in between. DNA of the CDR3: TGTGCCAGCAGCTTAGTCGGGAGCCAATTCTCCTACGAGCAGTACTTC. Its translation is CASSLVGSQFSYEQYF.

This clone was counted at least ten times. V usage is TRBV12-3 or TRBV12-4 and J usage is TRBJ1-1, with no clear D. Trimming took 7 bases from V and 3 from J, leaving 12 bases between them. The CDR3 length is 13 residues. The DNA for the CDR3 is TGTGCCAGCACCCCGGACTTGGACACTGAAGCTTTCTTT. This codes for CASTPDLDTEAFF.

The chain's CDR3 is CASSPLVGGPGFHGYTF. For the CDR3, the DNA is TGTGCCAGCTCACCTTTGGTGGGGGGGCCAGGTTTTCATGGCTACACCTTC. The chain recombines TRBV18 with TRBJ1-2; perhaps TRBD1 as D (6 bases). Germline V lookup: CDR1 KGHSH, CDR2 LQKENI. Trimming cost V 3 bases and J 6 bases, with 23 bases left between them. The CDR3 length is 17 residues. Looking up the rest from reference TRBV18 and TRBJ1-2 gives the full variable domain: NAGVMQNPRHLVRRRGQEARLRCSPMKGHSHVYWYRQLPEEGLKFMVYLQKENIIDESGMPKERFSAEFPKEGPSILRIQQVVRGDSAAYFCASSPLVGGPGFHGYTFGSGTRLTVV.

V gene TRBV19 combines with J gene TRBJ2-3; no firm D call. The CDR3 extends over 15 amino acids. V was clipped by 5 bases and J by 0 bases, with 12 bases between them. The germline V gene has CDR1 LNHDA and CDR2 SQIVND (reference sequence). The CDR3 nucleotides are TGTGCCAGTAGTCCCAGGCATGAAAGCACAGATACGCAGTATTTT. Translated, it gives CASSPRHESTDTQYF.

The J gene is TRBJ1-1, the V gene TRBV4-3; 7 positions match TRBD1. The V gene end was trimmed by 6 bases and the J gene end by 0 bases; junction bases not matched to a gene: 1. Germline V CDR1 and CDR2: LGHNA, YSLEER. The CDR3 loop spans 13 amino acids. The CDR3 DNA reads TGCGCCAGCAGGGACAGGATGAACACTGAAGCTTTCTTT. This translates into CASRDRMNTEAFF.

The chain joins TRBV7-9 to TRBJ1-2, with D unclear. From germline, CDR1 is SEHNR and CDR2 FQNEAQ (reference sequence). Trimming shortened V by 1 base and J by 5 bases, and 8 bases separated the two germline ends. CDR3 length: 13 amino acids. CDR3 loop: CASSLGRGYGYTF. The CDR3 nucleotides are TGTGCCAGCAGCTTAGGTCGGGGTTATGGCTACACCTTC.

The chain employs TRBV5-4 and TRBJ2-3; 8 positions match TRBD1. Germline V gene sequence: CDR1 SGHNT, CDR2 YYREEE (reference sequence). V gave up 4 bases and J gave up 1 base; unmatched junction bases: 17. The CDR3 is 19 residues long. The CDR3 DNA sequence: TGTGCCAGCAGCGTGGACAAACGGACAGGGCCCGGGGGCACAGATACGCAGTATTTT. This encodes CASSVDKRTGPGGTDTQYF.